Here is one T cell receptor beta chain with its context. The sample is drawn from a study of T cell changes during pregnancy in multiple sclerosis. V dropped 0 bases and J dropped 8; count of bases not matched to a gene: 7. CDR1 is LNHNV and CDR2 is YYDKDF in the germline V gene (reference sequence). The CDR3 sequence is 15 residues long. Generated by immunoSEQ multiplex PCR, the TCRdb table keeps only in-frame clones and is missing some. The table has some 56,000 clones, approximately 90% seen once. This receptor was obtained from a female donor in good health, enrolled as a control in a pregnancy study. This material consisted of peripheral blood, taken in the third trimester of pregnancy. The chain employs TRBV15 and TRBJ1-2, with 9 bases matching TRBD1. The CDR3 DNA reads as TGTGCCACCAGCAGAGAGGGACAGGGATCTGGAGGCTACACCTTC. Translated, it gives CATSREGQGSGGYTF. Looking up the rest from reference TRBV15 and TRBJ1-2 gives the full variable domain: DAMVIQNPRYQVTQFGKPVTLSCSQTLNHNVMYWYQQKSSQAPKLLFHYYDKDFNNEADTPDNFQSRRPNTSFCFLDIRSPGLGDTAMYLCATSREGQGSGGYTFGSGTRLTVV.